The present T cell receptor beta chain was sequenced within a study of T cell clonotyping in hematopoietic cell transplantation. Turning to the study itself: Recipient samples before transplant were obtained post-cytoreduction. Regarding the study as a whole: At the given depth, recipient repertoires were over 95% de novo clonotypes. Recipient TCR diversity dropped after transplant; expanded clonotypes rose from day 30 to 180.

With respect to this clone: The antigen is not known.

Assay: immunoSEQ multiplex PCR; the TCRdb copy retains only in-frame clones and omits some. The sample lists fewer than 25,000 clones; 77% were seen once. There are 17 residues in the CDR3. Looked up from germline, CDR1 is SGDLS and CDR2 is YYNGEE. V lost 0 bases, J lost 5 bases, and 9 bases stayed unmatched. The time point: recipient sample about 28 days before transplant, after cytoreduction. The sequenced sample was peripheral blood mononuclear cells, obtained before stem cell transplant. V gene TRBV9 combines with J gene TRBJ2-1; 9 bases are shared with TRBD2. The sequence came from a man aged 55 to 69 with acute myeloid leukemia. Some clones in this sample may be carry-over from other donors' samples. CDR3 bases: TGTGCCAGCAGCGTAGTAGCAGTGGCGGGGGGGAACAATGAGCAGTTCTTC. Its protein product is CASSVVAVAGGNNEQFF.